Listed below are T cell receptor beta chains from one sample, sequenced in a study of Graves' ophthalmopathy and Graves' hyperthyroidism. Using its own MiXCR run on the multiplex PCR reads, TCRdb lists one record per CDR3 protein. Of about 1.2 million distinct CDR3 sequences listed, 35% to 40% are singletons. The sample was peripheral blood or thyroid tissue (not recorded which). These receptors were collected from an adult man with Graves' hyperthyroidism. CDR3s include the opening cysteine and the closing phenylalanine or tryptophan. The D gene is left open where the match is weak. A clone size is listed for some rows: how often the clone was seen (once, few, many), or a class if it is expanded.

TRBV9,TRBD2,NA,TRBJ2-6,TGTGCCAGCAGCCGATCACCCCCGGGACTAGACGGTACTGGGGCCAACGTCCTGACTTTC,CASSRSPPGLDGTGANVLTF
TRBV7-8,TRBD2,many,TRBJ2-2,TGTGCCAGCAGCCAAGCGCGGGGGGCGGGCACCGGGGAGCTGTTTTTT,CASSQARGAGTGELFF
TRBV29-1,NA,NA,TRBJ1-1,TGCAGCGTTGAAGCATCAGGGAATGGTTACACTGAAGCTTTCTTT,CSVEASGNGYTEAFF
TRBV7-9,TRBD1,many,TRBJ2-2,TGTGCCAGCAGCACGGACAGGGGAGTCCCCGGGGAGCTGTTTTTT,CASSTDRGVPGELFF
TRBV20-1,NA,NA,TRBJ2-4,TGCAGTGCTCCGGGCCGGGTGGACATTCAGTACTTC,CSAPGRVDIQYF
TRBV2,NA,NA,TRBJ2-6,TGTGCCAGCTCACCATTCCGTCCGGGAACTGGGGCCAACGTCCTGACTTTC,CASSPFRPGTGANVLTF
TRBV20-1,TRBD2,few,TRBJ2-7,TGCAGTGCTAGTGGGGCGGGGGGCTCCTACGAGCAGTACTTC,CSASGAGGSYEQYF
TRBV11-2,TRBD1,few,TRBJ1-1,TGTGCCAGCAGCCCAATCGGACAGGCGGGGGAAGCTTTCTTT,CASSPIGQAGEAFF
TRBV2,NA,many,TRBJ1-1,TGTGCCAGCACCGAGGACAGCTCTACCTCAAGGAACACTGAAGCTTTCTTT,CASTEDSSTSRNTEAFF
TRBV9,TRBD2,NA,TRBJ2-7,TGTGCCAGCAGCTCCCCTCTAGCGGGAGCGGACAACGAGCAGTACTTC,CASSSPLAGADNEQYF
TRBV10-2,NA,NA,TRBJ2-7,TGCGCCAGCAGTGCCGGACAGCTGGTCTACGAGCAGTACTTC,CASSAGQLVYEQYF
TRBV25-1,NA,NA,TRBJ1-4,TGTGCCAGCGACGCGGACCCCGGTAATGAAAAACTGTTTTTT,CASDADPGNEKLFF
TRBV20-1,NA,few,TRBJ2-7,TGCAGTGCTAGAGAGGTAGCGGACTACGAGCAGTACTTC,CSAREVADYEQYF
TRBV28,NA,NA,TRBJ2-5,TGTGCCAGCAGTTTATTGAGATCGGTTTTACAGAACCAAGAGACCCAGTACTTC,CASSLLRSVLQNQETQYF
TRBV4-3,NA,few,TRBJ1-2,TGCGCCAGCAGCCAAGATAGGGGGGGAGGGGTGAGCGGCTACACCTTC,CASSQDRGGGVSGYTF
TRBV12-3/TRBV12-4,NA,many,TRBJ1-3,TGTGCCAGCAATTGGGGCTCTGGAAACACCATATATTTT,CASNWGSGNTIYF
TRBV7-9,NA,many,TRBJ1-1,TGTGCCAGCAGCTTAGAGGGGTTGGAAGCTTTCTTT,CASSLEGLEAFF
TRBV18,NA,NA,TRBJ2-7,TGTGCCAGCTCACCGGAAGGAATCTACGAGCAGTACTTC,CASSPEGIYEQYF
TRBV6-5,NA,NA,TRBJ1-5,TGTGCCAGCAGGCCCGACAGTTCGAGCAATCAGCCCCAGCATTTT,CASRPDSSSNQPQHF
TRBV3-1,NA,few,TRBJ1-1,TGTGCCAGCGCTCATATGAACACTGAAGCTTTCTTT,CASAHMNTEAFF
TRBV15,NA,NA,TRBJ2-5,TGTGCCAGCAGCCAAGAGACCGGGACTTTCGAGGAGACCCAGTACTTC,CASSQETGTFEETQYF
TRBV7-9,NA,many,TRBJ1-5,TGTGCCAGCAGCTTAGGGGGGTTGAGTCAGCCCCAGCATTTT,CASSLGGLSQPQHF
TRBV5-1,NA,NA,TRBJ1-2,TGCGCCAGCAGCTTGTACAATCAGGGCTACACCTTC,CASSLYNQGYTF
TRBV5-1,NA,many,TRBJ2-7,TGCGCCAGCAGCGGCGACAGCTACGAGCAGTACTTC,CASSGDSYEQYF
TRBV7-9,TRBD2,NA,TRBJ2-7,TGCGCCAGCAGCCAAGATGGGCCAGCGGGAGCGGGAATGTACGAGCAGTACTTC,CASSQDGPAGAGMYEQYF
TRBV20-1,NA,many,TRBJ2-5,TGCAGTGCTAGGAGGTTTATGGAGACCCAGTACTTC,CSARRFMETQYF
TRBV24-1,NA,NA,TRBJ2-7,TGTGCCACCAGTGACGGGGGAGCCTACGAGCAGTACTTC,CATSDGGAYEQYF
TRBV15,NA,NA,TRBJ2-5,TGTGCCACCAGCAAGGAAAGAACCCAGTACTTC,CATSKERTQYF
TRBV7-8,NA,many,TRBJ2-5,TGTGCCAGCAGCATTGGACTTAAAGAGACCCAGTACTTC,CASSIGLKETQYF
TRBV12-3/TRBV12-4,NA,NA,TRBJ2-5,TGTGCCAGCAGTTTCCAACCAATTGAGACCCAGTACTTC,CASSFQPIETQYF
TRBV6-6,NA,many,TRBJ2-7,TGTGCCAGCAGCCGCCCGGGCGCCAACTACGAGCAGTACTTC,CASSRPGANYEQYF
TRBV7-9,TRBD1,NA,TRBJ1-6,TGTGCCAGCAGCCCTGAACCGACAGGGACTTATAATTCACCCCTCCACTTT,CASSPEPTGTYNSPLHF
TRBV7-9,NA,NA,TRBJ2-7,TGTGCCAGCAGCCAAACCTGGAAGGGAAGGACCGAGCAGTACTTC,CASSQTWKGRTEQYF
TRBV29-1,TRBD1,NA,TRBJ2-5,TGCAGCGTTGAAACTAGGGACAGCCAAGAGACCCAGTACTTC,CSVETRDSQETQYF
TRBV5-6,NA,NA,TRBJ1-2,TGCGCCAGCAGCTTGGTCCAGGGATCGAAAGGCTACACCTTC,CASSLVQGSKGYTF
TRBV29-1,TRBD2,NA,TRBJ2-7,TGCAGCGTGGAGACTAGCAGTGCCCCCTACGAGCAGTACTTC,CSVETSSAPYEQYF
TRBV2,NA,many,TRBJ1-5,TGTGCCAGCAGTGAAGCTTTCCCGGGACTTAGCAATCAGCCCCAGCATTTT,CASSEAFPGLSNQPQHF
TRBV10-3,TRBD1,NA,TRBJ2-7,TGTGCCATCAGTGAGCTCGGGACAGTGGGATTC,CAISELGTVGF
TRBV11-2,TRBD2,few,TRBJ2-2,TGTGCCAGCAGCTTAGGTACCACTGGGACTAGCGCTAACACCGGGGAGCTGTTTTTT,CASSLGTTGTSANTGELFF
TRBV15,TRBD2,NA,TRBJ2-5,TGTGCCAACGGGACTAGCGGTACCAACCAAGAGACCCAGTACTTC,CANGTSGTNQETQYF
TRBV20-1,NA,NA,TRBJ1-1,TGCAGTGCACCCGAGAACACTGAAGCTTTCTTT,CSAPENTEAFF
TRBV20-1,TRBD1,many,TRBJ2-7,TGCAGCGCACGGACAGGGGGCTCCTACGAGCAGTACTTC,CSARTGGSYEQYF
TRBV7-2,NA,NA,TRBJ2-5,TGTGCCAGCAGCTTAGCCGAGGCCCGGGAGACCCAGTACTTC,CASSLAEARETQYF
TRBV7-2,NA,NA,TRBJ1-2,TGTGCCAGCAGCATTCCGGGACTAGGGGACCTATATGGCTACACCTTC,CASSIPGLGDLYGYTF
TRBV12-3/TRBV12-4,NA,many,TRBJ1-4,TGTGCCAGCAGGACCTGGACGGTTAATGAAAAACTGTTTTTT,CASRTWTVNEKLFF
TRBV11-2,NA,few,TRBJ1-3,TGTGCCAGCAGCATTCAAGGGGTAGCTACCGGAAACACCATATATTTT,CASSIQGVATGNTIYF
TRBV7-3,TRBD1,many,TRBJ1-1,TGTGCCAGCAGCTCTCAGGGGACAGGGAACACTGAAGCTTTCTTT,CASSSQGTGNTEAFF
TRBV20-1,TRBD1,many,TRBJ1-5,TGCAGTGCTAAGACAGGGGGCAATCAGCCCCAGCATTTT,CSAKTGGNQPQHF